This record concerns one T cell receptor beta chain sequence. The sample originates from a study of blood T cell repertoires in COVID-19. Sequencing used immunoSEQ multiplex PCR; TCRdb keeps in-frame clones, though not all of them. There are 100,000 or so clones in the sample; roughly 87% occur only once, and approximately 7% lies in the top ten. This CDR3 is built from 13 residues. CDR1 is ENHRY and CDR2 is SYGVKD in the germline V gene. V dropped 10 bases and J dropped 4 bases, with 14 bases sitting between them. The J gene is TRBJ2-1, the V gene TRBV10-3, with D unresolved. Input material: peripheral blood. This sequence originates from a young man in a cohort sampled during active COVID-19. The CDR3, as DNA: TGTGCCAACTCAAACGACTTGTACAATGAGCAGTTCTTC. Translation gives CANSNDLYNEQFF.